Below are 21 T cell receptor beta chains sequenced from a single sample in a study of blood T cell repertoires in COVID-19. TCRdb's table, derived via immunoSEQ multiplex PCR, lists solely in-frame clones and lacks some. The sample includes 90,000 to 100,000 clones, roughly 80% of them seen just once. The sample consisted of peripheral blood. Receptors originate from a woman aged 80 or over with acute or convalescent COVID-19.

CDR3 bases: TGTGCCAGCACCATACAGGGAGAAGGCAATCAGCCCCAGCATTTT. As protein: CASTIQGEGNQPQHF. J is TRBJ1-5 and V is TRBV6-5; D is perhaps TRBD1 (6 bases). Germline lookup yields CDR1 MNHEY and CDR2 SVGAGI. V gave up 7 bases and J gave up 2 bases, with 15 bases separating them. The CDR3 is made up of 15 amino acids.

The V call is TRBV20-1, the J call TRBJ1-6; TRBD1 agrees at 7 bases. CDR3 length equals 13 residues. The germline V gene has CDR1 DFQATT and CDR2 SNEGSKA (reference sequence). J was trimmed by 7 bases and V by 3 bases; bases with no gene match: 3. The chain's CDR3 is CSASLQGNSPLHF. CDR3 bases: TGCAGTGCTAGTCTACAGGGGAATTCACCCCTCCACTTT.

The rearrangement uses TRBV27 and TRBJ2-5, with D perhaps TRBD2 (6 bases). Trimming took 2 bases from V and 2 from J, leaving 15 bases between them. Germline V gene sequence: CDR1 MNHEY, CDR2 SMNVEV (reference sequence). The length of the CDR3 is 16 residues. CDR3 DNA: TGTGCCAGCAGTTTAGGTCGGACGGCGGGGCAAGAGACCCAGTACTTC. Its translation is CASSLGRTAGQETQYF.

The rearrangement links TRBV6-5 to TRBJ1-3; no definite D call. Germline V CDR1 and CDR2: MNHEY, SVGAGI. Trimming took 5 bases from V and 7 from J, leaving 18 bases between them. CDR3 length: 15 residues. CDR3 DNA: TGTGCCAGCAGTACCAGGCGCTACATGGGCAACACCATATATTTT. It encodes CASSTRRYMGNTIYF.

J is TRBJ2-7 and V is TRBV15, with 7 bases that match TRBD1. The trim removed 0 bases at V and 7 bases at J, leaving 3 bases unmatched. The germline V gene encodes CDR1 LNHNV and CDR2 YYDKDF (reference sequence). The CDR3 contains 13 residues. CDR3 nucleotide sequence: TGTGCCACCAGCAGAGACGGACAGGAGGAGCAGTACTTC. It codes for CATSRDGQEEQYF.

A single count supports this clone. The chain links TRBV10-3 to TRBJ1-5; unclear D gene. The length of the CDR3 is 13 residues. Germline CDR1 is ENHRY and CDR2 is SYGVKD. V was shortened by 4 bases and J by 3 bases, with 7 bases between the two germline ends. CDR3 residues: CAISGSANQPQHF. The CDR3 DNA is TGTGCCATCAGTGGCAGTGCCAATCAGCCCCAGCATTTT.

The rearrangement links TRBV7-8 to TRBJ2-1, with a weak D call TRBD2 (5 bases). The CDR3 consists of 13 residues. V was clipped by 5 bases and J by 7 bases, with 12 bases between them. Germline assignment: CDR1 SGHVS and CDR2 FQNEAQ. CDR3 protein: CASSKEVLNEQFF. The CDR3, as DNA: TGTGCCAGCAGCAAGGAGGTCCTAAATGAGCAGTTCTTC.

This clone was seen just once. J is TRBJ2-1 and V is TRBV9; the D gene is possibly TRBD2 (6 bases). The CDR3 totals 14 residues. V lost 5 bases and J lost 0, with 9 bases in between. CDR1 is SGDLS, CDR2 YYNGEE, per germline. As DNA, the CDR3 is TGTGCCAGCAGGCGGGGATTCTCCTACAATGAGCAGTTCTTC. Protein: CASRRGFSYNEQFF.

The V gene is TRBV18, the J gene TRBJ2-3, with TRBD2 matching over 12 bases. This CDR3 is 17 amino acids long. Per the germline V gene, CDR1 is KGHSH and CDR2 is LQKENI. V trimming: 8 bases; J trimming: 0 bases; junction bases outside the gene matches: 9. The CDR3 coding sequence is TGTGCCAGCCCCACTAGCGGGGGGAGCACTAGCACAGATACGCAGTATTTT. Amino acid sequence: CASPTSGGSTSTDTQYF.

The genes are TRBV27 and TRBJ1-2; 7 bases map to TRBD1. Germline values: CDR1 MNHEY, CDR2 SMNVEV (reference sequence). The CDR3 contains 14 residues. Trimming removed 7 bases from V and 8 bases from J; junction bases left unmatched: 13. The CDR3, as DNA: TGTGCCAGCATGGCCAGGGGGGAACGCTGGGGCTACACCTTC. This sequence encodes CASMARGERWGYTF.

CDR3 sequence (DNA): TGCGCCAGCAGCTATGGACTAGCGGGGGTTAATGAGCAGTTCTTC. It translates to CASSYGLAGVNEQFF. The chain has TRBV5-1 and TRBJ2-1; 13 bases map to TRBD2. This CDR3 has 15 residues. V lost 3 bases, J lost 7 bases, and 4 bases stayed unmatched. The germline V gene has CDR1 SGHRS and CDR2 YFSETQ.

CDR3 residues: CASAPGQVYGYTF. In nucleotides, the CDR3 is TGTGCCAGCGCACCGGGACAGGTCTATGGCTACACCTTC. The V call is TRBV12-3 or TRBV12-4, the J call TRBJ1-2; 8 bases fit TRBD1. Trimming took 8 bases from V and 4 from J; bases not matched to a gene: 6. The CDR3 loop spans 13 amino acids.

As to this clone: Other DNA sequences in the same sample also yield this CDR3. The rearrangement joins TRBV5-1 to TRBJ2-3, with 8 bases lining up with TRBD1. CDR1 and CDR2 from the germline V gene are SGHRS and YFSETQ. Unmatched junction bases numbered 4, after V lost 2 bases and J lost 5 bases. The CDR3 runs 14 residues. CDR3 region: CASSFGQGGDTQYF. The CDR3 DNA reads TGCGCCAGCAGCTTCGGACAGGGAGGAGATACGCAGTATTTT. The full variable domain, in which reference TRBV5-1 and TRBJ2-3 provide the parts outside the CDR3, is KAGVTQTPRYLIKTRGQQVTLSCSPISGHRSVSWYQQTPGQGLQFLFEYFSETQRNKGNFPGRFSGRQFSNSRSEMNVSTLELGDSALYLCASSFGQGGDTQYFGPGTRLTVL.

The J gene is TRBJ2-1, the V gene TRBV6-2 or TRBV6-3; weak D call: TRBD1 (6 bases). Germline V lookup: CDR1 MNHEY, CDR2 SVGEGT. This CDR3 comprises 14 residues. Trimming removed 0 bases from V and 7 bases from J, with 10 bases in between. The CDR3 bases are TGTGCCAGCAGTTACTCCTGGGGGCGAAATGAGCAGTTCTTC. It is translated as CASSYSWGRNEQFF.

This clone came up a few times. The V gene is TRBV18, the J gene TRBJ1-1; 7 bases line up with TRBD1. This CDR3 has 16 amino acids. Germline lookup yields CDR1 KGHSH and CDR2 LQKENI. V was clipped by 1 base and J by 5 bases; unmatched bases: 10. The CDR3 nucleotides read TGTGCCAGCTCACCACAAGACGTATTGGACAGGACTGAAGCTTTCTTT. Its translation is CASSPQDVLDRTEAFF. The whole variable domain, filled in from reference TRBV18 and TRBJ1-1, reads NAGVMQNPRHLVRRRGQEARLRCSPMKGHSHVYWYRQLPEEGLKFMVYLQKENIIDESGMPKERFSAEFPKEGPSILRIQQVVRGDSAAYFCASSPQDVLDRTEAFFGQGTRLTVV.

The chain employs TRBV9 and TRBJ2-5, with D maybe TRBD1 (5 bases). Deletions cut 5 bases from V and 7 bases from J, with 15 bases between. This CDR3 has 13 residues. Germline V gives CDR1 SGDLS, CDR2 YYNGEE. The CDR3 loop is CASSFREFGTQYF. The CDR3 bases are TGTGCCAGCAGTTTCAGGGAATTTGGGACCCAGTACTTC.

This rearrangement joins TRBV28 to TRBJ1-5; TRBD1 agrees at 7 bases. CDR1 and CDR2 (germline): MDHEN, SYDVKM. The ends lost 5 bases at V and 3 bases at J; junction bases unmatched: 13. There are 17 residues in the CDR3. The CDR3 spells CASSTPGTVGNNQPQHF. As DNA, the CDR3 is TGTGCCAGCAGTACCCCCGGGACAGTGGGCAACAATCAGCCCCAGCATTTT.

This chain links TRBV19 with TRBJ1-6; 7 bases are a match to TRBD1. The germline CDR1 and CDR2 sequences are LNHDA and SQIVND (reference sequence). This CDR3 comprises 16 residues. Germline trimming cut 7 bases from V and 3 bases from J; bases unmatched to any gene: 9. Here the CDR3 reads CASTPDRAYYNSPLHF. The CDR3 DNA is TGTGCCAGTACCCCCGACAGGGCCTACTATAATTCACCCCTCCACTTT. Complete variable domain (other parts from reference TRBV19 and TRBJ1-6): DGGITQSPKYLFRKEGQNVTLSCEQNLNHDAMYWYRQDPGQGLRLIYYSQIVNDFQKGDIAEGYSVSREKKESFPLTVTSAQKNPTAFYLCASTPDRAYYNSPLHFGNGTRLTVT.

Here the CDR3 reads CASSSPGQMNTEAFF. CDR3 DNA: TGTGCCAGCAGTTCCCCGGGACAGATGAACACTGAAGCTTTCTTT. This chain connects TRBV28 to TRBJ1-1; 7 bases align to TRBD1. CDR3 length: 15 residues. Germline V gene data show CDR1 as MDHEN and CDR2 as SYDVKM. After removal of 4 bases from V and 0 bases from J, the junction contained 5 bases not matched to a gene.

The CDR3 is CASSVATGRSEKLFF. The CDR3 DNA reads TGCGCCAGCAGCGTGGCGACAGGGCGAAGCGAAAAACTGTTTTTT. V usage is TRBV5-1 and J usage is TRBJ1-4, with 7 bases matching TRBD1. This CDR3 comprises 15 residues. Germline V CDR1 and CDR2: SGHRS, YFSETQ. V lost 4 bases to trimming and J lost 8 bases; unmatched junction nucleotides: 11.

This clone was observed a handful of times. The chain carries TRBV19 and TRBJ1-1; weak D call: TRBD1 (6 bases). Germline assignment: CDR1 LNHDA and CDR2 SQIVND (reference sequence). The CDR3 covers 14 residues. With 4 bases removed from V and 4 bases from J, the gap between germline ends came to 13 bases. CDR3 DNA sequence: TGTGCCAGTAGTAAACAGGGTTTGGGCACTGAAGCTTTCTTT. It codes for CASSKQGLGTEAFF. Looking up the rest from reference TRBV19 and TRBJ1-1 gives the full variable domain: DGGITQSPKYLFRKEGQNVTLSCEQNLNHDAMYWYRQDPGQGLRLIYYSQIVNDFQKGDIAEGYSVSREKKESFPLTVTSAQKNPTAFYLCASSKQGLGTEAFFGQGTRLTVV.